This T cell receptor beta chain was obtained from a study of PD-1 blockade in mismatch repair-deficient tumors. This clone was counted between two and nine times. Its antigen remains unknown. Study-level findings and limits: Tumor-resident clones, often undetectable pretreatment in blood, expanded then contracted after pembrolizumab.

Using immunoSEQ multiplex PCR, the repertoire was profiled, and TCRdb retains in-frame clones only, with some absent. The data hold approximately 25,000 clones, with about 83% observed a single time. The TCR was taken from an adult with mismatch repair-deficient cancer. The sequencing used peripheral blood, collected 12 weeks after starting pembrolizumab.

The CDR3 region is CASSPFRSTDTQYF. In DNA, the CDR3 is TGTGCCAGTAGTCCATTCCGCAGCACAGATACGCAGTATTTT. The chain is built from TRBV19 and TRBJ2-3; D gene uncertain. Trimming shortened V by 5 bases and J by 0 bases, and 9 bases separated the two germline ends. The CDR3 is made up of 14 amino acids. Per germline, CDR1 LNHDA and CDR2 SQIVND (reference sequence).